Listed below are T cell receptor beta chains from one sample, sequenced in a study of T cells after posttransplantation cyclophosphamide. Sequenced by immunoSEQ multiplex PCR; TCRdb stores in-frame clones only, minus some. The sample records under 10,000 clones, roughly 80% being singletons. The material sequenced was PBMCs, taken 1903 days after a stem cell transplant with posttransplant cyclophosphamide. The receptors here all came from a female patient aged 40-50 years who received an allogeneic stem cell transplant from a related donor, was CMV-positive, and had no GVHD. Some T cells may be the graft donor's. The CDR3 runs from the conserved cysteine through the conserved F or W. Each record gives: CDR3 length, V gene, J gene, CDR3 protein.

>16|TRBV7-2|TRBJ2-5
CASSESYRGGEETQYF
>16|TRBV9|TRBJ2-5
CASSVEMGQGVETQYF
>15|TRBV6-1|TRBJ2-7
CASSEALGTPYEQYF
>16|TRBV6-5|TRBJ2-1
CASSYQITGVGNEQFF
>16|TRBV5-1|TRBJ2-7
CASSNRWDRGTYEQYF
>11|TRBV6-5|TRBJ1-1
CASSYGGPAFF
>16|TRBV11-1|TRBJ1-1
CASRRSGRLWDTEAFF
>20|TRBV5-1|TRBJ2-7
CASSLGGPTPRGQGAYEQYF
>14|TRBV2|TRBJ2-5
CASVPQLAGETQYF
>18|TRBV6-1|TRBJ1-3
CASSEAHGVVFSGNTIYF
>13|TRBV12-5|TRBJ1-5
CASGLVMNQPQHF
>16|TRBV5-4|TRBJ1-2
CASSLGLRGDSYGYTF
>14|TRBV25-1|TRBJ2-7
CASVGGTGISEQYF
>15|TRBV28|TRBJ2-1
CASSLRDRGFDEQFF
>12|TRBV6-4|TRBJ2-7
CASTRSSYEQYF